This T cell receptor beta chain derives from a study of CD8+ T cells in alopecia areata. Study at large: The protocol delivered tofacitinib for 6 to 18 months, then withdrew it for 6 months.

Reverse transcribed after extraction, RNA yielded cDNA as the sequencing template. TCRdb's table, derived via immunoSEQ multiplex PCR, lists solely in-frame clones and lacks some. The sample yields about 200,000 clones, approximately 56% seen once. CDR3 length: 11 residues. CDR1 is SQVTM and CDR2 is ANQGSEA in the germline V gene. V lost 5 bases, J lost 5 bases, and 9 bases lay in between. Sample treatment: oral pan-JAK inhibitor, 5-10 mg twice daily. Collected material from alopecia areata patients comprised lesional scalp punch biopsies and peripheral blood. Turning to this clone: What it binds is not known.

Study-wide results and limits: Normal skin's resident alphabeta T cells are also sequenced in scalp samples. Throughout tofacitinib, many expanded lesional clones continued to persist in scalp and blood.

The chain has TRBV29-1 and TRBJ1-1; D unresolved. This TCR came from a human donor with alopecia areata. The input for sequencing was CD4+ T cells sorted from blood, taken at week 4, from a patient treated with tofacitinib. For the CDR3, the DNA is TGCAGCGTTACTCGGGTGACTGAAGCTTTCTTT. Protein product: CSVTRVTEAFF.